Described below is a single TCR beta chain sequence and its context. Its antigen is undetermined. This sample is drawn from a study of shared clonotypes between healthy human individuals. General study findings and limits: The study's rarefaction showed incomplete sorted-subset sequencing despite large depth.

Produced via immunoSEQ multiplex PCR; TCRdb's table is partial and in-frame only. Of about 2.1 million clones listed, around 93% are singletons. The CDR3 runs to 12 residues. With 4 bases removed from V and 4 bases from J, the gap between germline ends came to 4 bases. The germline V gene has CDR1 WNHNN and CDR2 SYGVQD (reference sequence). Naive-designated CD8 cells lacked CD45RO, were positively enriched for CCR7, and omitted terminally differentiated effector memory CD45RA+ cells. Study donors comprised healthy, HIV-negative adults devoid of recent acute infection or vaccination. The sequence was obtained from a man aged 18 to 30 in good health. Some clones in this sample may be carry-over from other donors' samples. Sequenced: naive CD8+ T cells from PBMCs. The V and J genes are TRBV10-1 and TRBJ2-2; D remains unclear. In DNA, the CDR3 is TGCGCCAGCAGTGGCCCCACCGGGGAGCTGTTTTTT. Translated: CASSGPTGELFF.